These 12 T cell receptor beta chains came from one sample sequenced in a study of cytomegalovirus exposure and HLA in healthy donors. It was with 60 Vbeta and 13 Jbeta primers that the PCR ran. Repertoires were generated with immunoSEQ multiplex PCR, while TCRdb's copy carries only in-frame clones and drops some. The repertoire has about 160,000 clones, 75% to 85% of them found once; the top ten carry 0.96%. The sample was PBMCs. These receptors originate from a girl aged 2-10 years in good health and CMV-seropositive.

The chain is built from TRBV7-9 and TRBJ2-2; D possibly corresponds to TRBD2 (5 bases). This CDR3 spans 16 amino acids. The V end was cut by 4 bases, the J end by 1 base, with 13 bases between. CDR1 is SEHNR, CDR2 FQNEAQ, per germline (reference sequence). This CDR3 is CASSSLDGKNTGELFF. The DNA of the CDR3 is TGTGCCAGCAGCTCTCTGGACGGGAAGAACACCGGGGAGCTGTTTTTT.

This chain links TRBV2 with TRBJ1-3; D gene unclear. Between the trimmed V and J ends, which lost 4 bases and 2 bases, there was a span of 6 bases. The CDR3 loop spans 13 amino acids. Germline-derived CDR1 and CDR2 are SNHLY and FYNNEI. The CDR3 loop is CASSAVAGNTIYF. CDR3 coding DNA: TGTGCCAGCAGTGCTGTCGCTGGAAACACCATATATTTT.

This clone was seen a single time. CDR3 sequence reads: CASSPLPRAYGYTF. CDR3 DNA: TGTGCCAGCAGCCCACTACCCAGGGCCTATGGCTACACCTTC. The chain uses TRBV7-8 and TRBJ1-2; perhaps TRBD1 as D (5 bases). Per germline, CDR1 SGHVS and CDR2 FQNEAQ. Trimming cost V 5 bases and J 4 bases, with 14 bases left between them. The CDR3 is 14 residues long.

The chain employs TRBV9 and TRBJ2-1; D is undetermined. The V and J ends lost 0 bases and 7 bases respectively, with 8 bases between them. Looked up from germline, CDR1 is SGDLS and CDR2 is YYNGEE. The CDR3 runs 13 residues. For the CDR3, the DNA is TGTGCCAGCAGCGTAGCGACGGAGAATGAGCAGTTCTTC. Protein product: CASSVATENEQFF.

This clone was detected only a few times. The rearrangement links TRBV4-2 to TRBJ1-1, with a weak D call TRBD1 (6 bases). This CDR3 is 15 amino acids long. Trimming removed 5 bases from V and 0 bases from J, with 13 bases in between. Per the germline V gene, CDR1 is LGHNA and CDR2 is YNFKEQ. CDR3 nucleotide sequence: TGTGCCAGCAGCTTAAAGGACAGCTTGAACACTGAAGCTTTCTTT. Its translation is CASSLKDSLNTEAFF.

The chain couples TRBV11-2 to TRBJ2-7; 11 bases are a match to TRBD2. CDR3 length: 16 amino acids. Germline-derived CDR1 and CDR2 are SGHAT and FQNNGV. V was pared by 2 bases and J by 0 bases, with 3 bases of the junction left unmatched. CDR3 loop: CASSLTSGSFSYEQYF. The CDR3 nucleotides are TGTGCCAGCAGCTTAACTAGCGGGAGTTTCTCCTACGAGCAGTACTTC.

The chain joins TRBV10-1 to TRBJ2-1; the D gene is possibly TRBD2 (5 bases). This CDR3 has 16 residues. Germline CDR1 WNHNN, CDR2 SYGVQD (reference sequence). V lost 0 bases and J lost 5, with 14 bases in between. Here the CDR3 reads CASSESIERSHNEQFF. In DNA form, the CDR3 reads TGCGCCAGCAGTGAGTCGATTGAGCGGTCCCACAATGAGCAGTTCTTC.

V gene TRBV30 combines with J gene TRBJ1-3; 7 nucleotides agree with TRBD1. Per germline, CDR1 GTSNPN and CDR2 SVGIG (reference sequence). The CDR3 consists of 14 residues. V was clipped by 7 bases and J by 0 bases; unmatched bases: 6. CDR3 residues: CASGTEYSGNTIYF. CDR3 in DNA: TGTGCCTCAGGGACAGAGTACTCTGGAAACACCATATATTTT.

The chain uses TRBV10-3 and TRBJ2-6; 10 bases are a match to TRBD1. This CDR3 spans 16 amino acids. CDR1 is ENHRY, CDR2 SYGVKD, per germline. J gave up 1 base and V 9 bases, and 6 bases lay outside the gene matches. CDR3 residues: CAIEGTGVSGANVLTF. CDR3 coding DNA: TGTGCCATTGAAGGGACAGGGGTATCTGGGGCCAACGTCCTGACTTTC.

This rearrangement joins TRBV12-2 to TRBJ1-1. TRBV12-2 is a pseudogene locus. The CDR3 has 19 residues. CDR3 sequence reads: CASRLVLFWSPLMNTEAFF. Written as DNA, the CDR3 is TGTGCAAGTCGCTTAGTACTGTTTTGGAGCCCCCTTATGAACACTGAAGCTTTCTTT.

This clone was seen once. J is TRBJ2-3 and V is TRBV5-6; D remains unclear. V lost 1 base to trimming and J lost 4 bases, with 10 bases between them. Per the germline V gene, CDR1 is SGHDT and CDR2 is YYEEEE. The length of the CDR3 is 14 residues. The CDR3 DNA reads as TGTGCCAGCAGCTTGTTGGTAGTGCCAGATACGCAGTATTTT. Translating it yields CASSLLVVPDTQYF.

The rearrangement joins TRBV28 to TRBJ1-2, with TRBD1 matching 8 bases. CDR1 and CDR2 from the germline V gene are MDHEN and SYDVKM. The CDR3 covers 14 residues. V was pared by 5 bases and J by 4 bases, with 6 bases of the junction left unmatched. The CDR3 loop reads CASSGQGRFYGYTF. The CDR3 DNA is TGTGCCAGCAGTGGACAGGGTAGATTCTATGGCTACACCTTC.